The 26 T cell receptor beta chains below were found in one sample sequenced in a study of OX40 agonist ivuxolimab in advanced cancers. The method was immunoSEQ multiplex PCR; TCRdb's version includes in-frame clones alone and lacks a portion of them. The sample comprises approximately 70,000 clones, roughly 83% of which are singletons, and over 1.1% rests with the top ten. Material: CD4+ or CD8+ T cells sorted from blood, obtained in a trial of the OX40 agonist ivuxolimab. The source of these receptors is an adult with an advanced solid tumor such as melanoma, head and neck, liver or kidney cancer.

The chain links TRBV27 to TRBJ2-1; 14 bases line up with TRBD2. Germline CDR1 is MNHEY and CDR2 is SMNVEV (reference sequence). The CDR3 sequence is 21 residues long. V lost 5 bases to trimming and J lost 0 bases; unmatched junction nucleotides: 15. CDR3 in amino acids: CASSLYSSGLAGASSYNEQFF. The CDR3 DNA reads TGTGCCAGCAGTCTTTATTCCTCGGGACTAGCGGGGGCTAGCTCCTACAATGAGCAGTTCTTC.

The chain couples TRBV5-1 to TRBJ2-7; 7 bases agree with TRBD1. With 1 base clipped from V and 6 bases from J, the junction kept 1 base outside the gene matches. CDR1 is SGHRS, CDR2 YFSETQ, per germline. There are 12 residues in the CDR3. The CDR3 loop is CASSLTGVEQYF. In DNA form, the CDR3 reads TGCGCCAGCAGCTTGACAGGGGTCGAGCAGTACTTC.

V is TRBV18 and J is TRBJ1-2; D uncertain. CDR3 size: 13 residues. V gave up 2 bases and J gave up 8 bases, with 12 bases separating them. CDR1 and CDR2 (germline): KGHSH, LQKENI. CDR3 sequence (DNA): TGTGCCAGCTCACCAGGTCAGGTATCAGGCTACACCTTC. Translated, it gives CASSPGQVSGYTF.

This clone has more than one count but fewer than ten. The gene calls are TRBV28 and TRBJ1-2; the match to TRBD1 covers 8 bases. The J segment lost 6 bases and the V segment lost 5 bases, leaving 11 bases of the junction unmatched. CDR1 and CDR2 from the germline V gene are MDHEN and SYDVKM. This CDR3 contains 15 residues. The CDR3 nucleotides read TGTGCCAGCAGTCCTCGATGGGACAGGAGAGATGGCTACACCTTC. This encodes CASSPRWDRRDGYTF.

The gene calls are TRBV28 and TRBJ1-1; a possible D gene is TRBD1 (6 bases). The V gene's germline CDR1 is MDHEN and CDR2 SYDVKM. V shed 2 bases and J shed 5 bases, with 18 bases lying between them. The CDR3 covers 16 residues. This CDR3 reads CASSLNGYGGRTEAFF. CDR3 DNA sequence: TGTGCCAGCAGTTTAAATGGATATGGGGGCCGGACTGAAGCTTTCTTT. Looking up the rest from reference TRBV28 and TRBJ1-1 gives the full variable domain: DVKVTQSSRYLVKRTGEKVFLECVQDMDHENMFWYRQDPGLGLRLIYFSYDVKMKEKGDIPEGYSVSREKKERFSLILESASTNQTSMYLCASSLNGYGGRTEAFFGQGTRLTVV.

The chain combines TRBV7-2 with TRBJ1-1; weak D call: TRBD1 (5 bases). This CDR3 is 15 amino acids long. Germline loops: CDR1 SGHTA, CDR2 FQGNSA. The V and J ends lost 6 bases and 0 bases respectively, with 14 bases between them. CDR3 in amino acids: CASRSGGVLNTEAFF. The DNA for the CDR3 is TGTGCCAGCAGAAGCGGGGGGGTTTTGAACACTGAAGCTTTCTTT.

The chain is built from TRBV19 and TRBJ2-1; 11 nucleotides align to TRBD2. The CDR3 is 17 amino acids. V gave up 6 bases and J gave up 9 bases; unmatched junction bases: 16. Looked up from germline, CDR1 is LNHDA and CDR2 is SQIVND (reference sequence). CDR3 amino acids: CASSEPKLAGAHGEQFF. The CDR3 DNA is TGTGCCAGTAGCGAGCCCAAACTAGCGGGGGCGCACGGTGAGCAGTTCTTC.

This chain links TRBV19 with TRBJ1-2; a weak D match, TRBD1 (6 bases). This CDR3 contains 14 residues. Germline V gives CDR1 LNHDA, CDR2 SQIVND (reference sequence). Trimming pared 4 bases from V and 7 bases from J, leaving 16 bases between. The CDR3 spells CASSSPGTRAGYTF. The CDR3 DNA follows: TGTGCCAGTAGTAGTCCCGGGACAAGGGCTGGCTACACCTTC.

This chain joins TRBV6-6 and TRBJ1-2, with TRBD1 matching over 10 bases. The length of the CDR3 is 14 residues. Germline loops: CDR1 MNHNY, CDR2 SVGAGI (reference sequence). Trimming cost V 5 bases and J 8 bases; bases outside gene matches: 8. CDR3 in DNA: TGTGCCAGCAGTCCCACCGTGACAGGGGGCGGCTACACCTTC. Its translation is CASSPTVTGGGYTF.

The chain links TRBV7-7 to TRBJ2-5, with 8 bases fitting TRBD2. Germline assignment: CDR1 SSHAT and CDR2 FNYEAQ (reference sequence). The CDR3 sequence is 15 residues long. Trimming took 1 base from V and 3 from J; bases not matched to a gene: 4. As DNA, the CDR3 is TGTGCCAGCAGCTTAGTACGGGGGGGAGAAGAGACCCAGTACTTC. Protein sequence: CASSLVRGGEETQYF.

The V and J genes are TRBV10-3 and TRBJ2-7; 8 nucleotides align to TRBD2. The trim removed 0 bases at V and 4 bases at J, leaving 8 bases unmatched. CDR1 is ENHRY, CDR2 SYGVKD, per germline. CDR3 length: 16 residues. The CDR3 sequence: CAISESLGGGRYEQYF. Written as DNA, the CDR3 is TGTGCCATCAGTGAGTCATTGGGCGGGGGGCGGTACGAGCAGTACTTC.

This clone was seen more than once but under ten times. The chain employs TRBV5-1 and TRBJ1-2; D gene unclear. CDR1 and CDR2 from the germline V gene are SGHRS and YFSETQ. This CDR3 spans 12 amino acids. V was shortened by 4 bases and J by 6 bases, with 10 bases between the two germline ends. Here the CDR3 DNA reads TGCGCCAGCAGCCGGGATCTCCATGGCTACACCTTC. It codes for CASSRDLHGYTF.

V usage is TRBV6-5 and J usage is TRBJ1-6; maybe TRBD1 (5 bases). CDR3 length: 14 residues. V was trimmed by 3 bases and J by 7 bases, leaving 10 bases between them. CDR1 is MNHEY and CDR2 is SVGAGI in the germline V gene. The DNA of the CDR3 is TGTGCCAGCAGTTATCAGGGTATGAATTCACCCCTCCACTTT. Its protein product is CASSYQGMNSPLHF.

The chain is built from TRBV30 and TRBJ1-1; unclear D gene. V lost 2 bases and J 1 base, leaving 11 bases between the germline ends. The CDR3 is made up of 14 amino acids. Germline V CDR1 and CDR2: GTSNPN, SVGIG (reference sequence). CDR3 amino acids: CAWSQGRWNTEAFF. The CDR3 DNA follows: TGTGCCTGGAGTCAAGGACGGTGGAACACTGAAGCTTTCTTT.

The rearrangement uses TRBV7-6 and TRBJ1-3; TRBD1 is a possible D gene (5 bases). V lost 4 bases and J lost 1, with 8 bases in between. The CDR3 loop spans 14 amino acids. CDR1 and CDR2 (germline): SGHVS, FNYEAQ. The CDR3 DNA follows: TGTGCCAGCAGCTCCACAGGTTCTGGAAACACCATATATTTT. It encodes CASSSTGSGNTIYF.

The chain employs TRBV7-2 and TRBJ2-3; 9 bases align to TRBD2. The CDR3 is made up of 15 amino acids. J gave up 5 bases and V 1 base, and 4 bases lay outside the gene matches. CDR1 is SGHTA and CDR2 is FQGNSA in the germline V gene. Here the CDR3 DNA reads TGTGCCAGCAGCTTAGTAGCGGGGGACCTAGATACGCAGTATTTT. It specifies CASSLVAGDLDTQYF. Full variable domain (missing parts from reference TRBV7-2 and TRBJ2-3): GAGVSQSPSNKVTEKGKDVELRCDPISGHTALYWYRQSLGQGLEFLIYFQGNSAPDKSGLPSDRFSAERTGGSVSTLTIQRTQQEDSAVYLCASSLVAGDLDTQYFGPGTRLTVL.

The chain is built from TRBV7-2 and TRBJ2-3; 7 nucleotides align to TRBD2. The germline CDR1 and CDR2 sequences are SGHTA and FQGNSA. The CDR3 extends over 16 amino acids. V dropped 5 bases and J dropped 1; count of bases not matched to a gene: 9. The CDR3 sequence is CASSTRRSGGTDTQYF. The CDR3 DNA is TGTGCCAGCAGCACCAGACGGAGCGGGGGCACAGATACGCAGTATTTT.

V gene TRBV5-6 combines with J gene TRBJ2-1; TRBD2 matches at 12 bases. The CDR3 is made up of 17 amino acids. The junction had 15 bases not matched to a gene; V was cut back by 4 bases and J by 10 bases. The germline V gene encodes CDR1 SGHDT and CDR2 YYEEEE. The CDR3 DNA is TGTGCCAGCAGCCACCGGGGAGGGACTAGCGGGTTAAGGGAGCAGTTCTTC. Its protein product is CASSHRGGTSGLREQFF.

V and J are TRBV18 and TRBJ1-1; 7 positions match TRBD1. J gave up 3 bases and V 8 bases, and 9 bases lay outside the gene matches. Germline CDR1 reads KGHSH; CDR2 reads LQKENI. There are 14 residues in the CDR3. In DNA, the CDR3 is TGTGCCAGCCGCTTCAACAGGGGCGACACTGAAGCTTTCTTT. This encodes CASRFNRGDTEAFF.

In this sample, this clone turned up a few times. The rearrangement links TRBV6-1 to TRBJ2-6; D may match TRBD1 or TRBD2 (5 bases each). This CDR3 is 17 amino acids long. V lost 4 bases and J lost 4, with 17 bases in between. Germline V gene data show CDR1 as MNHNS and CDR2 as SASEGT. CDR3 in DNA: TGTGCCAGCAGTGGAGGGTTCAGGGTTGCCGGGGCCAACGTCCTGACTTTC. It encodes CASSGGFRVAGANVLTF.

The rearrangement links TRBV30 to TRBJ1-5, with 7 positions matching TRBD1. The germline CDR1 and CDR2 sequences are GTSNPN and SVGIG (reference sequence). Losses at the gene ends were 3 bases for V and 3 bases for J; bases not matched to a gene: 5. This CDR3 is 14 amino acids long. Here the CDR3 DNA reads TGTGCCTGGAGAGAACAGGGGCCCAATCAGCCCCAGCATTTT. Its translation: CAWREQGPNQPQHF.

This chain connects TRBV7-8 to TRBJ2-5; D ambiguous. Trimming cost V 1 base and J 1 base, with 10 bases left between them. The CDR3 loop spans 15 amino acids. Germline V CDR1 and CDR2: SGHVS, FQNEAQ. In nucleotides, the CDR3 is TGTGCCAGCAGCTTAGGAGAACTTTTCCAAGAGACCCAGTACTTC. Translated: CASSLGELFQETQYF.

This chain links TRBV6-5 with TRBJ2-7; 8 nucleotides line up with TRBD1. Germline loops: CDR1 MNHEY, CDR2 SVGAGI. CDR3 size: 13 residues. Germline trimming cut 8 bases from V and 4 bases from J; bases unmatched to any gene: 7. This chain's CDR3 is CASAGTGPYEQYF. CDR3 DNA sequence: TGTGCCAGCGCGGGGACAGGACCTTACGAGCAGTACTTC.

The V gene is TRBV11-3, the J gene TRBJ2-1, with TRBD1 as a possible D gene (6 bases). The CDR3 has 14 residues. The germline V gene encodes CDR1 SGHNT and CDR2 YENEEA. V shed 3 bases and J shed 4 bases, with 10 bases lying between them. The CDR3 DNA reads TGTGCCAGCAGCTTTCAGGACAGTTACAATGAGCAGTTCTTC. It is translated as CASSFQDSYNEQFF.

The rearrangement links TRBV5-6 to TRBJ1-4; unclear D gene. The germline V and J ends were trimmed by 4 bases and 8 bases, with 15 bases remaining between them. CDR1 SGHDT and CDR2 YYEEEE come from the germline V gene. This CDR3 is 14 amino acids long. The DNA for the CDR3 is TGTGCCAGCAGCCGCCGAGGCGGACGGGAAAAACTGTTTTTT. This translates into CASSRRGGREKLFF. Full variable domain (remainder filled in from reference TRBV5-6 and TRBJ1-4): DAGVTQSPTHLIKTRGQQVTLRCSPKSGHDTVSWYQQALGQGPQFIFQYYEEEERQRGNFPDRFSGHQFPNYSSELNVNALLLGDSALYLCASSRRGGREKLFFGSGTQLSVL.

The chain employs TRBV7-6 and TRBJ2-7; D gene unclear. CDR3 length: 14 residues. V shed 5 bases and J shed 4 bases, with 15 bases lying between them. From germline, CDR1 is SGHVS and CDR2 FNYEAQ. CDR3 in amino acids: CASSPDPLRYEQYF. Written as DNA, the CDR3 is TGTGCCAGCAGCCCAGACCCCCTCAGGTACGAGCAGTACTTC.